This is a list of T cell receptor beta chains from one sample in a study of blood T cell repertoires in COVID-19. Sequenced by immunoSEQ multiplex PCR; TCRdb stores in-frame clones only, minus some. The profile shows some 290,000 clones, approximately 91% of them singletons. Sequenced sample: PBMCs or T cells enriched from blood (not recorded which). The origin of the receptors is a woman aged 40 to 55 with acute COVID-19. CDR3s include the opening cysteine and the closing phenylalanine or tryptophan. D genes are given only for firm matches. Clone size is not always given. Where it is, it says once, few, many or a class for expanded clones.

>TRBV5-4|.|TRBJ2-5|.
TGTGCCAGCAGCTTGCAGGGAGGGGGGGAGACCCAGTACTTC
CASSLQGGGETQYF
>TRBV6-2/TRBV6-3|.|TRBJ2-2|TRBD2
TGTGCCAGCAGTTACTCGACCGGGGGGGTTACCACCGGGGAGCTGTTTTTT
CASSYSTGGVTTGELFF
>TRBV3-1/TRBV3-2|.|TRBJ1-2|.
TGTGCCAGCAGCCCTGTGGGGGGAACAGTTCCCTATGGCTACACCTTC
CASSPVGGTVPYGYTF
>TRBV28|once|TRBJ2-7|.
TGTGCCAGCAAAACTCAGGGGCTGGTCACCTACGAGCAGTACTTC
CASKTQGLVTYEQYF
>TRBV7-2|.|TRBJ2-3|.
TGTGCCAGCAGCTCGGGAGACGCAAATACGCAGTATTTT
CASSSGDANTQYF
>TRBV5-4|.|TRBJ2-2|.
TGTGCCAGCAGCCAGGGCCTATCAAACACCGGGGAGCTGTTTTTT
CASSQGLSNTGELFF
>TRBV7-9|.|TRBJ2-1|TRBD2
TGTGCCAGCAGTCCCATGCCGGGACTAGAAGACAATGAGCAGTTCTTC
CASSPMPGLEDNEQFF
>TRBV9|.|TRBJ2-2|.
TGTGCCAGCAGCGTACGTAAGGGGCCCGGGGAGCTGTTTTTT
CASSVRKGPGELFF
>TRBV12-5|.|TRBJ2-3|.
TGTGCTAGTGAGGTGGCGGGAATCAAAGGAGATACGCAGTATTTT
CASEVAGIKGDTQYF
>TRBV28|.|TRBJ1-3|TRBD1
TGTGCCAGCAGTTCGCCGGGACAGGGGGCTGACACCATATATTTT
CASSSPGQGADTIYF
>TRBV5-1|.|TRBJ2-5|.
TGCGCCAGCAGCCAAGCCACCCAAGAGACCCAGTACTTC
CASSQATQETQYF
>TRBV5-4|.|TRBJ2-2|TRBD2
TGTGCCAGCAGCCACCCGGGACTAGCGGGGGGCCTTAACACCGGGGAGCTGTTTTTT
CASSHPGLAGGLNTGELFF
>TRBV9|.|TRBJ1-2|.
TGTGCCAGCAGTCCCTCGGGAAAAAACTATGGCTACACCTTC
CASSPSGKNYGYTF
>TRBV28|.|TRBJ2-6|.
TGTGCCAGCAGTCCACACACACAGGGTACCGGGGCCAACGTCCTGACTTTC
CASSPHTQGTGANVLTF
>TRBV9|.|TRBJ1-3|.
TGTGCCAGCAGCTCACGGGTCGGAGGGGCCTCTGGAAACACCATATATTTT
CASSSRVGGASGNTIYF
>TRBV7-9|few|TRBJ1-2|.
TGTGCCAGCAGCCCTCGTGGAGTGCGGGTTAACTATGGCTACACCTTC
CASSPRGVRVNYGYTF
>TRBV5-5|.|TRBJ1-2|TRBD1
TGTGCCAGCAGCTTAGGACAGGGAAGCTATGGCTACACCTTC
CASSLGQGSYGYTF
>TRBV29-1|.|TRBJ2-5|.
TGCAGCGTGAGGAGTTCGGAGACCCAGTACTTC
CSVRSSETQYF